A selection of T cell receptor beta chains follows, all from one sample in a study of cytomegalovirus exposure and HLA in healthy donors. The data were produced by immunoSEQ multiplex PCR, yet TCRdb's version contains in-frame clones alone and is incomplete. Of about 170,000 clones listed, around four fifths are singletons. The specimen was PBMCs. The source is a female donor in good health and CMV-seronegative. The CDR3 runs from the conserved cysteine through the conserved F or W. A D gene is named only where the DNA matches it firmly. Rows give clone size only sometimes, using once, few, many, or a class for an expanded clone.

>-|TRBJ2-7|TRBV29-1|TRBD2
CSVAGTSGPWGYEQYF
TGCAGCGTGGCCGGGACTAGCGGCCCTTGGGGCTACGAGCAGTACTTC
>-|TRBJ2-7|TRBV30|-
CAWSLRRRSEQYF
TGTGCCTGGAGTCTCCGGAGGAGGTCCGAGCAGTACTTC
>few|TRBJ1-3|TRBV18|-
CASSPLEGSTGNTIYF
TGTGCCAGCTCACCATTGGAGGGTTCCACTGGAAACACCATATATTTT
>-|TRBJ2-3|TRBV28|-
CASSLASGAADTQYF
TGTGCCAGCAGTTTAGCCTCAGGGGCGGCAGATACGCAGTATTTT
>-|TRBJ2-1|TRBV18|TRBD1
CASSPSEGARNEQFF
TGTGCCAGCTCACCCTCCGAGGGGGCACGGAATGAGCAGTTCTTC
>-|TRBJ2-2|TRBV5-1|TRBD2
CASSLFPTGGSGELFF
TGCGCCAGCAGCTTATTCCCGACGGGGGGATCCGGGGAGCTGTTTTTT
>-|TRBJ1-4|TRBV29-1|-
CSVEMPSREKLFF
TGCAGCGTTGAAATGCCATCCCGGGAAAAACTGTTTTTT
>-|TRBJ2-7|TRBV4-1|-
CASSQGGDFLREQYF
TGCGCCAGCAGCCAAGGAGGCGACTTCCTCCGCGAGCAGTACTTC
>-|TRBJ1-2|TRBV5-1|-
CASSLEGIGYGYTF
TGCGCCAGCAGCTTGGAGGGGATAGGGTATGGCTACACCTTC
>-|TRBJ2-3|TRBV5-1|TRBD1
CASNLDRPDTDTQYF
TGCGCCAGCAACCTGGACAGGCCCGACACAGATACGCAGTATTTT
>-|TRBJ2-1|TRBV5-1|TRBD2
CASSLGGRADEQFF
TGCGCCAGCAGCTTGGGCGGGAGGGCGGATGAGCAGTTCTTC
>-|TRBJ1-1|TRBV14|TRBD1
CASSQEETGGAEAEAFF
TGTGCCAGCAGCCAAGAAGAGACAGGGGGCGCCGAGGCTGAAGCTTTCTTT
>-|TRBJ1-1|TRBV19|-
CASGGGTMNTEAFF
TGTGCCAGTGGGGGAGGGACGATGAACACTGAAGCTTTCTTT
>-|TRBJ2-5|TRBV5-4|-
CASSWGDRLGETQYF
TGTGCCAGCAGCTGGGGGGACCGGTTAGGGGAGACCCAGTACTTC
>-|TRBJ2-5|TRBV30|-
CAWSLSGDEETQYF
TGTGCCTGGAGTTTGTCAGGGGATGAAGAGACCCAGTACTTC
>-|TRBJ2-3|TRBV2|-
CASRVRVPDTQYF
TGTGCCAGCAGGGTACGAGTCCCAGATACGCAGTATTTT
>-|TRBJ1-6|TRBV28|-
CASSQSAGGNSPLHF
TGTGCCAGCAGCCAATCAGCGGGTGGCAATTCACCCCTCCACTTT
>-|TRBJ2-3|TRBV29-1|-
CSVEEVSTDTQYF
TGCAGCGTTGAGGAGGTGAGCACAGATACGCAGTATTTT
>-|TRBJ2-5|TRBV29-1|-
CSVGGYGGWETQYF
TGCAGCGTTGGGGGGTACGGGGGATGGGAGACCCAGTACTTC
>-|TRBJ2-5|TRBV30|-
CACVLGLFQYF
TGTGCCTGTGTCCTAGGATTGTTCCAGTACTTC
>-|TRBJ2-7|TRBV27|TRBD2
CASSQTLSGGSYEQYF
TGTGCCAGCAGCCAAACCCTTAGCGGGGGCTCCTACGAGCAGTACTTC
>-|TRBJ2-1|TRBV6-5|TRBD2
CASRLAGGGTHEQFF
TGTGCCAGCAGATTAGCGGGGGGAGGGACCCATGAGCAGTTCTTC
>few|TRBJ2-1|TRBV4-1|TRBD2
CASTTPGGGQPYNEQFF
TGCGCCAGCACCACACCGGGGGGGGGACAACCCTACAATGAGCAGTTCTTC
>once|TRBJ2-3|TRBV15|TRBD2
CATSRLAGAGTDTQYF
TGTGCCACCAGCAGACTAGCGGGAGCGGGCACAGATACGCAGTATTTT
>-|TRBJ2-2|TRBV6-4|-
CASRLRRDTGELFF
TGTGCCAGCAGACTTCGACGGGACACCGGGGAGCTGTTTTTT
>-|TRBJ2-7|TRBV28|-
CASSLWAGNYEQYF
TGTGCCAGCAGTTTATGGGCAGGGAACTACGAGCAGTACTTC
>-|TRBJ1-6|TRBV13|TRBD1
CASSFQGADSPLHF
TGTGCCAGCAGCTTCCAGGGGGCTGATTCACCCCTCCACTTT
>-|TRBJ1-5|TRBV28|TRBD1
CASSRNRGRVLSGNQPQHF
TGTGCCAGCAGCCGTAACAGGGGGCGAGTACTCTCGGGCAATCAGCCCCAGCATTTT
>few|TRBJ2-2|TRBV7-8|-
CASSSFRGTGELFF
TGTGCCAGCAGTTCCTTTCGGGGGACCGGGGAGCTGTTTTTT
>-|TRBJ2-3|TRBV15|TRBD2
CATSREFGTSGGTDTQYF
TGTGCCACCAGCAGAGAATTCGGGACTAGTGGGGGCACAGATACGCAGTATTTT
>-|TRBJ2-2|TRBV5-1|TRBD2
CASSRTSGGRGTGELFF
TGCGCCAGCAGCCGGACTAGCGGGGGCCGGGGCACCGGGGAGCTGTTTTTT
>-|TRBJ2-1|TRBV4-1|TRBD2
CASSQAPPLAGGRNEQFF
TGCGCCAGCAGCCAAGCCCCCCCACTAGCGGGTGGGCGCAATGAGCAGTTCTTC
>-|TRBJ1-2|TRBV7-2|TRBD1
CASSLAQGESYTF
TGTGCCAGCAGCTTAGCGCAGGGGGAAAGCTACACCTTC
>-|TRBJ2-1|TRBV13|TRBD2
CASSPTGTRVNEQFF
TGTGCCAGCAGCCCCACCGGGACTAGGGTTAATGAGCAGTTCTTC
>-|TRBJ1-2|TRBV5-1|TRBD1
CASSRDRGANYGYTF
TGCGCCAGCAGCCGGGACAGGGGAGCTAACTATGGCTACACCTTC
>once|TRBJ2-5|TRBV9|-
CASSPSSGQETQYF
TGTGCCAGCAGCCCCAGTAGCGGACAAGAGACCCAGTACTTC
>-|TRBJ2-1|TRBV7-9|-
CASSRDISYNEQFF
TGTGCCAGCAGCCGGGACATCTCCTACAATGAGCAGTTCTTC
>few|TRBJ1-1|TRBV14|-
CASSVHANTEAFF
TGTGCCAGCAGCGTACACGCGAACACTGAAGCTTTCTTT
>-|TRBJ2-2|TRBV5-1|-
CASTVGGANTGELFF
TGCGCCAGCACGGTGGGAGGAGCGAACACCGGGGAGCTGTTTTTT
>-|TRBJ2-3|TRBV7-7|-
CASSLGREDTQYF
TGTGCCAGCAGCTTGGGGCGGGAAGATACGCAGTATTTT
>-|TRBJ2-5|TRBV5-1|-
CASSLGPTGETQYF
TGCGCCAGCAGCTTGGGCCCCACCGGGGAGACCCAGTACTTC
>-|TRBJ1-4|TRBV28|-
CASSFGGTEKLFF
TGTGCCAGCAGTTTTGGAGGAACTGAAAAACTGTTTTTT
>-|TRBJ1-5|TRBV7-2|TRBD1
CASSLDGQGPNQPQHF
TGTGCCAGCAGCTTAGATGGACAGGGACCTAATCAGCCCCAGCATTTT
>-|TRBJ2-5|TRBV28|TRBD2
CASSLSLTSGTQETQYF
TGTGCCAGCAGTTTATCCTTGACTAGCGGGACCCAAGAGACCCAGTACTTC
>-|TRBJ2-3|TRBV9|-
CASSPLSGSTDTQYF
TGTGCCAGCAGCCCATTGAGCGGGAGCACAGATACGCAGTATTTT
>-|TRBJ1-6|TRBV7-8|-
CASSPGSVGSPLHF
TGTGCCAGCAGCCCGGGATCCGTGGGTTCACCCCTCCACTTT
>-|TRBJ2-5|TRBV7-3|-
CASSLRRGSQETQYF
TGTGCCAGCAGCTTACGCCGCGGCAGCCAAGAGACCCAGTACTTC
>-|TRBJ1-1|TRBV7-9|TRBD1
CASSLEGTGAPNTEAFF
TGTGCCAGCAGCTTAGAGGGTACAGGGGCTCCGAACACTGAAGCTTTCTTT
>-|TRBJ1-5|TRBV19|-
CASSNTGGNQPQHF
TGTGCCAGTAGTAACACAGGTGGCAATCAGCCCCAGCATTTT
>-|TRBJ1-3|TRBV4-1|-
CASSQWGLSGNTIYF
TGCGCCAGCAGCCAATGGGGCTTATCTGGAAACACCATATATTTT
>few|TRBJ1-4|TRBV19|TRBD1
CASTPRDRREKLFF
TGTGCCAGTACCCCCCGGGACAGACGTGAAAAACTGTTTTTT
>-|TRBJ1-4|TRBV9|TRBD1
CASSPAGTGDEKLFF
TGTGCCAGCAGCCCCGCCGGGACAGGTGATGAAAAACTGTTTTTT
>-|TRBJ1-2|TRBV6-5|TRBD1
CASSYQERTGIGYTF
TGTGCCAGCAGTTACCAAGAAAGGACAGGGATCGGCTACACCTTC
>-|TRBJ1-5|TRBV27|-
CASSPLGGRLQPQHF
TGTGCCAGCAGTCCCCTCGGGGGGCGTCTTCAGCCCCAGCATTTT
>-|TRBJ1-1|TRBV10-3|TRBD1
CAISGTGGITEAFF
TGTGCCATCAGTGGGACAGGGGGCATCACTGAAGCTTTCTTT
>few|TRBJ2-7|TRBV29-1|TRBD2
CSVSRGTLYEQYF
TGCAGCGTGTCGCGGGGGACTCTTTACGAGCAGTACTTC
>-|TRBJ2-7|TRBV27|-
CASGTGVSSYEQYF
TGTGCCAGCGGGACGGGGGTCAGCTCCTACGAGCAGTACTTC
>-|TRBJ2-3|TRBV18|-
CASSPLTARDTQYF
TGTGCCAGCTCACCCCTGACAGCTCGGGATACGCAGTATTTT
>-|TRBJ2-3|TRBV2|TRBD1
CASSDTQGARVGRF
TGTGCCAGCAGCGATACCCAGGGGGCGCGAGTAGGGCGTTTT